Below, 26 T cell receptor beta chains from the same sample are listed, as sequenced in a study of cytomegalovirus exposure and HLA in healthy donors. It was with 60 Vbeta and 13 Jbeta primers that the PCR ran. Method: immunoSEQ multiplex PCR; TCRdb's copy keeps in-frame clones and lacks some. The table has about 170,000 clones, about 85% seen once. The specimen was PBMCs. Receptors were obtained from a boy younger than 10 in good health and CMV-seronegative.

The chain links TRBV25-1 to TRBJ1-5; TRBD1 might be the D (5 bases). The CDR3 is 16 residues long. Germline CDR1 is MGHDK and CDR2 is SYGVNS. V gave up 1 base and J gave up 5 bases, with 15 bases separating them. The CDR3 DNA is TGTGCCAGCAGTGAATCGGGGGGGGTTGGGGATCAGCCCCAGCATTTT. Protein sequence: CASSESGGVGDQPQHF. The variable domain in full, completed from reference TRBV25-1 and TRBJ1-5, reads EADIYQTPRYLVIGTGKKITLECSQTMGHDKMYWYQQDPGMELHLIHYSYGVNSTEKGDLSSESTVSRIRTEHFPLTLESARPSHTSQYLCASSESGGVGDQPQHFGDGTRLSIL.

The chain links TRBV10-1 to TRBJ2-7, with D possibly being TRBD1 (6 bases). The V gene's germline CDR1 is WNHNN and CDR2 SYGVQD (reference sequence). V was pared by 3 bases and J by 2 bases, with 11 bases between. The CDR3 has 14 amino acids. The CDR3 reads CASSEVDRPYEQYF. The CDR3 bases are TGCGCCAGCAGTGAAGTAGACAGGCCCTACGAGCAGTACTTC.

The J gene is TRBJ1-1, the V gene TRBV7-6, with TRBD1 matching over 10 bases. V gave up 5 bases and J gave up 1 base; unmatched junction bases: 13. The CDR3 totals 18 residues. CDR1 and CDR2 (germline): SGHVS, FNYEAQ. CDR3 protein: CASSKRGQGQSGNTEAFF. In DNA form, the CDR3 reads TGTGCCAGCAGCAAACGGGGACAGGGGCAAAGTGGGAACACTGAAGCTTTCTTT.

This clone was seen only once. The chain carries TRBV20-1 and TRBJ2-7; no definite D call. Looked up from germline, CDR1 is DFQATT and CDR2 is SNEGSKA (reference sequence). Trimming stripped 3 bases from V and 3 bases from J, with 6 bases between. This CDR3 comprises 11 residues. CDR3 nucleotides: TGCAGTGCTAGGGAGCTCTACGAGCAGTACTTC. It translates to CSARELYEQYF.

The chain has TRBV6-1 and TRBJ2-7; tentative D call: TRBD2 (5 bases). Trimming took off 2 bases at V and 2 bases at J, with 31 bases between the two ends. Germline V lookup: CDR1 MNHNS, CDR2 SASEGT. The CDR3 covers 21 residues. Here the CDR3 reads CASSELREGLAWTDLPYEQYV. In DNA form, the CDR3 reads TGTGCCAGCAGTGAATTACGCGAGGGCTTAGCGTGGACTGACCTCCCCTACGAGCAGTACGTC.

The chain couples TRBV5-6 to TRBJ1-2; maybe TRBD1 (5 bases). The V end was cut by 5 bases, the J end by 1 base, with 18 bases between. Germline V gives CDR1 SGHDT, CDR2 YYEEEE. CDR3 length equals 16 residues. The DNA for the CDR3 is TGTGCCAGCAGTCCGAAGGGACTCTCGATTAACTATGGCTACACCTTC. This translates into CASSPKGLSINYGYTF.

This rearrangement joins TRBV4-1 to TRBJ1-1; D unclear. The CDR3 has 16 residues. V lost 1 base to trimming and J lost 0 bases, with 12 bases between them. Germline lookup yields CDR1 MGHRA and CDR2 YSYEKL. The CDR3 nucleotides read TGCGCCAGCAGCCAAGGGGCAGGTACCATGAACACTGAAGCTTTCTTT. This sequence encodes CASSQGAGTMNTEAFF.

The rearrangement joins TRBV4-1 to TRBJ1-2; D is possibly TRBD1 (5 bases). Germline CDR1 is MGHRA and CDR2 is YSYEKL. The length of the CDR3 is 15 residues. V lost 1 base, J lost 5 bases, and 14 bases lay in between. CDR3 DNA sequence: TGCGCCAGCAGCCAAGGGGCAGGAGGGGATTATGGCTACACCTTC. It translates to CASSQGAGGDYGYTF.

This clone was seen a single time. The V and J genes are TRBV6-1 and TRBJ2-7; D may be TRBD2 (5 bases). The CDR3 has 15 amino acids. Germline V gene data show CDR1 as MNHNS and CDR2 as SASEGT. V was pared by 3 bases and J by 5 bases, with 17 bases between. The CDR3 here is CASSDGRPFGNEQYV. In DNA, the CDR3 is TGTGCCAGCAGTGATGGCAGGCCCTTCGGGAACGAGCAGTACGTC.

The chain couples TRBV9 to TRBJ2-7; perhaps TRBD2 as D (6 bases). The ends were cut back, 0 bases at V and 2 bases at J, with 12 bases in the middle. The length of the CDR3 is 15 residues. Looked up from germline, CDR1 is SGDLS and CDR2 is YYNGEE. CDR3: CASSVEAGLTYEQYF. CDR3 in DNA: TGTGCCAGCAGCGTAGAGGCGGGGTTAACCTACGAGCAGTACTTC.

The gene calls are TRBV29-1 and TRBJ2-1; the match to TRBD1 covers 7 bases. V shed 4 bases, J shed 4 bases, and the junction held 13 bases outside the gene matches. From germline, CDR1 is SQVTM and CDR2 ANQGSEA. The length of the CDR3 is 16 residues. This chain's CDR3 is CSVVGVRTGPYNEQFF. CDR3 nucleotide sequence: TGCAGCGTTGTTGGGGTCCGGACAGGTCCTTACAATGAGCAGTTCTTC.

V usage is TRBV5-4 and J usage is TRBJ2-1; 12 nucleotides match TRBD2. Germline-derived CDR1 and CDR2 are SGHNT and YYREEE (reference sequence). The CDR3 consists of 15 residues. The J segment lost 7 bases and the V segment lost 2 bases, leaving 4 bases of the junction unmatched. CDR3 region: CASSFGLAGRNEQFF. The CDR3, as DNA: TGTGCCAGCAGCTTCGGACTAGCGGGGAGGAATGAGCAGTTCTTC.

The genes are TRBV29-1 and TRBJ2-1, with 10 bases matching TRBD1. From germline, CDR1 is SQVTM and CDR2 ANQGSEA. The CDR3 contains 13 residues. Losses at the gene ends were 7 bases for V and 4 bases for J; bases not matched to a gene: 4. The CDR3 nucleotides read TGCAGCGCCCGGGACAGGGGTTACAATGAGCAGTTCTTC. It yields the protein CSARDRGYNEQFF.

This chain uses TRBV5-4 with TRBJ1-3, with 10 bases matching TRBD1. CDR3 length: 15 amino acids. Germline loops: CDR1 SGHNT, CDR2 YYREEE (reference sequence). With V trimmed by 5 bases and J by 4 bases, 6 bases remained unmatched. The CDR3 here is CASSWGQGTGNTIYF. The CDR3 coding sequence is TGTGCCAGCAGTTGGGGACAGGGGACAGGAAACACCATATATTTT.

This clone showed up just a few times. The rearrangement uses TRBV30 and TRBJ2-5; TRBD2 matches at 10 bases. V lost 3 bases, J lost 2 bases, and 6 bases stayed unmatched. The germline gives CDR1 GTSNPN, CDR2 SVGIG (reference sequence). The CDR3 covers 15 residues. DNA for the CDR3: TGTGCCTGGAGGTTAGCGGGAGGTTCGCAAGAGACCCAGTACTTC. Translation: CAWRLAGGSQETQYF.

CDR3 sequence: CSADRGLGEAFF. CDR3 nucleotide sequence: TGCAGCGCTGACAGGGGGCTGGGTGAAGCTTTCTTT. This sequence joins TRBV29-1 and TRBJ1-1; 10 bases line up with TRBD1. This CDR3 spans 12 amino acids. Trimming took 7 bases from V and 7 from J; bases not matched to a gene: 6. Germline V CDR1 and CDR2: SQVTM, ANQGSEA. Full variable domain (remainder filled in from reference TRBV29-1 and TRBJ1-1): SAVISQKPSRDICQRGTSLTIQCQVDSQVTMMFWYRQQPGQSLTLIATANQGSEATYESGFVIDKFPISRPNLTFSTLTVSNMSPEDSSIYLCSADRGLGEAFFGQGTRLTVV.

The chain's CDR3 is CASTYPRRMTEAFF. As DNA, the CDR3 is TGTGCCAGCACTTACCCTAGGAGAATGACTGAAGCTTTCTTT. The V call is TRBV6-1, the J call TRBJ1-1; D is unresolved. CDR1 and CDR2 from the germline V gene are MNHNS and SASEGT. The CDR3 runs 14 residues. V lost 7 bases to trimming and J lost 5 bases, with 17 bases between them.

The chain uses TRBV5-1 and TRBJ1-4; 8 nucleotides match TRBD1. The CDR3 extends over 15 amino acids. The V gene's germline CDR1 is SGHRS and CDR2 YFSETQ. Trimming cost V 2 bases and J 6 bases; bases outside gene matches: 6. CDR3 amino acids: CASSFSGTGDEKLFF. CDR3 DNA sequence: TGCGCCAGCAGCTTTTCCGGGACAGGTGATGAAAAACTGTTTTTT.

V usage is TRBV18 and J usage is TRBJ1-1, with a possible D match to TRBD1 (5 bases). The CDR3 covers 15 residues. V was pared by 4 bases and J by 2 bases, with 14 bases between. Germline V lookup: CDR1 KGHSH, CDR2 LQKENI. CDR3 nucleotide sequence: TGTGCCAGCTCACTATCTGAGACAGTTAACACTGAAGCTTTCTTT. As protein: CASSLSETVNTEAFF.

The chain couples TRBV5-1 to TRBJ2-1, with 14 nucleotides matching TRBD2. This CDR3 comprises 14 residues. The J segment lost 10 bases and the V segment lost 4 bases, leaving 4 bases of the junction unmatched. In germline, CDR1 is SGHRS, CDR2 YFSETQ. CDR3 protein: CASSAGLAGVEQFF. CDR3 DNA: TGCGCCAGCAGCGCGGGACTAGCGGGGGTAGAGCAGTTCTTC.

The chain employs TRBV5-1 and TRBJ2-5; 7 bases map to TRBD1. CDR3 size: 14 residues. In germline, CDR1 is SGHRS, CDR2 YFSETQ. The ends lost 4 bases at V and 2 bases at J; junction bases unmatched: 5. The CDR3 DNA follows: TGCGCCAGCAGCACTGCGACAGGGCAAGAGACCCAGTACTTC. The encoded protein is CASSTATGQETQYF.

As concerns this clone: The junction does not match germline at one end; this may be a read error. Other nucleotide sequences in the sample specify the same CDR3. The chain uses TRBV30 and TRBJ2-1; 8 bases align to TRBD2. In germline, CDR1 is GTSNPN, CDR2 SVGIG (reference sequence). The CDR3 sequence is 16 residues long. For the CDR3, the DNA is TGTGCCTGGAGTCCGGATGGACTAGCTGGGATTAATGAACAGTTCTTC. Translated: CAWSPDGLAGINEQFF.

The V call is TRBV5-1, the J call TRBJ2-3, with D possibly being TRBD1 (6 bases). Germline V gene lookup returns CDR1 SGHRS and CDR2 YFSETQ. The length of the CDR3 is 15 residues. V was clipped by 6 bases and J by 0 bases, with 14 bases between them. For the CDR3, the DNA is TGCGCCAGCACCTTTATGACAGGTAGCACAGATACGCAGTATTTT. This translates into CASTFMTGSTDTQYF.

This chain joins TRBV19 and TRBJ1-5; D may be TRBD1 (6 bases). The CDR3 loop spans 13 amino acids. Germline CDR1 and CDR2: LNHDA and SQIVND (reference sequence). Deletions cut 8 bases from V and 4 bases from J, with 12 bases between. In nucleotides, the CDR3 is TGTGCCAGTTCGCAGGGGTCGAATCAGCCCCAGCATTTT. It specifies CASSQGSNQPQHF.

The rearrangement uses TRBV19 and TRBJ2-7; the D gene is possibly TRBD2 (5 bases). The CDR3 has 15 amino acids. Germline CDR1 LNHDA, CDR2 SQIVND (reference sequence). Trimming removed 1 base from V and 3 bases from J, with 13 bases in between. The DNA of the CDR3 is TGTGCCAGTAGTATAGTTCCAGCGGTAAGCTACGAGCAGTACGTC. Its protein product is CASSIVPAVSYEQYV.

This chain connects TRBV27 to TRBJ2-1; possible D gene TRBD2, 6 bases. The CDR3 loop spans 15 amino acids. Germline CDR1 and CDR2: MNHEY and SMNVEV (reference sequence). Trimming left V 5 bases short and J 6 bases short, with 17 bases between. The CDR3 is CASSPKLAPGNEQFF. The CDR3 bases are TGTGCCAGCAGTCCAAAACTAGCCCCCGGCAATGAGCAGTTCTTC.